This T cell receptor beta chain was retrieved from a study of T cell repertoires in cytomegalovirus infection. Findings of the study overall: Individuals carrying CMV plus the relevant HLA were identified by cumulative frequency of public TCR beta families. Across the ex vivo response, the dominant clonotypes were HLA-C-restricted CMV-specific TCR beta clonotypes.

This clonotype showed up just a few times. Antigen specificity is unknown. CDR3 size: 14 residues. Germline CDR1 reads DFQATT; CDR2 reads SNEGSKA (reference sequence). The V end lost 4 bases, the J end lost 0 bases, and 10 bases lay between the germline ends. MiXCR, run by TCRdb on the reads, gives a single entry per CDR3 protein. This sample has some 230,000 distinct CDR3 sequences; approximately 24% occur once, and the top ten carry 15% to 20%. This chain connects TRBV20-1 to TRBJ1-5; D may be TRBD1 (6 bases). The TCR sequence derives from a human donor in good health (CMV status not recorded). Some clones in this sample may be carry-over from other donors' samples. Material: CD8+ T cells from PBMCs. In DNA form, the CDR3 reads TGCAGTGCTACGGAGGGGGATAGCAATCAGCCCCAGCATTTT. It yields the protein CSATEGDSNQPQHF.